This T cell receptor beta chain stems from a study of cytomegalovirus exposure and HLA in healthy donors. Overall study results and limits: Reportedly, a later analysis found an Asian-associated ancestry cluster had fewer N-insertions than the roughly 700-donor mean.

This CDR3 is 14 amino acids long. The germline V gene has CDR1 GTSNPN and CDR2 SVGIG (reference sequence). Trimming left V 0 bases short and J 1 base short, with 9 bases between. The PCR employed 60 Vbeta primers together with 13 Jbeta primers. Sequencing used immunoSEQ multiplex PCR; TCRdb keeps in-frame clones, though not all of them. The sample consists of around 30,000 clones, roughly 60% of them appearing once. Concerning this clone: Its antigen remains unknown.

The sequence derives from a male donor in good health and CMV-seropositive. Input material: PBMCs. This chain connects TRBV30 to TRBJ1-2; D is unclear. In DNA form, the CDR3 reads TGTGCCTGGAGTGTATCCTCCTTTAACTATGGCTACACCTTC. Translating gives CAWSVSSFNYGYTF.